This is a list of T cell receptor beta chains from one sample in a study of beta chain features in type 1 diabetes. Only in-frame clones appear in the TCRdb table, and some are missing; sequencing was by immunoSEQ multiplex PCR. The repertoire has around 650,000 clones, about an eighth of them found once; the top ten carry over 0.1%. The sample comprised naive CD4+ T cells from blood. The receptors derive from a young man with type 1 diabetes. Both conserved end residues are part of each CDR3. The D gene is left open where the match is weak. The size of a clone is reported for some rows only, either as once, few or many, or as a class for expanded clones.

TRBV27,-,-,TRBJ1-2,TGTGCCAGCAGTTTACAGGGCAGGCATGGGGGCTACACCTTC,CASSLQGRHGGYTF
TRBV5-1,TRBD2,-,TRBJ2-5,TGCGCCAGCAGCTTGGAGACTAGCGTTTGGGAGACCCAGTACTTC,CASSLETSVWETQYF
TRBV5-1,-,few,TRBJ2-7,TGCGCCAGCAGCTTTGCGGGTTCCTACGAGCAGTACTTC,CASSFAGSYEQYF
TRBV14,-,few,TRBJ1-1,TGTGCCAGCAGCCAAGAAAGGGGGGCCTTGGGTGAAGCTTTCTTT,CASSQERGALGEAFF
TRBV7-9,-,few,TRBJ1-1,TGTGCCAGCAGAAGTTTGGGGACGAACACTGAAGCTTTCTTT,CASRSLGTNTEAFF
TRBV29-1,TRBD2,few,TRBJ2-1,TGCAGCGCGGTCCGACTAGCGGGGGGCTACAATGAGCAGTTCTTC,CSAVRLAGGYNEQFF
TRBV7-2,-,-,TRBJ1-2,TGTGCCAGCAGCTTAGCGGGCGTGGCTAACTATGGCTACACCTTC,CASSLAGVANYGYTF
TRBV11-2,-,-,TRBJ2-7,TGTGCCAGCAGCCGGACCTACGAGCAGTACTTC,CASSRTYEQYF
TRBV10-3,TRBD2,once,TRBJ2-5,TGTGCCATCAGGGGGACTAGCGGGGCGACGGAGACCCAGTACTTC,CAIRGTSGATETQYF
TRBV7-2,-,few,TRBJ2-5,TGTGCCAGCCTAAGGGGACTTCAAGAGACCCAGTACTTC,CASLRGLQETQYF
TRBV7-2,-,few,TRBJ2-2,TGTGCCAGCAGGGGGACCAGGGCGACCGGGGAGCTGTTTTTT,CASRGTRATGELFF
TRBV7-9,TRBD1,-,TRBJ2-5,TGTGCCAGCAGCTTATTGACAGGGCCAGAGACCCAGTACTTC,CASSLLTGPETQYF
TRBV7-2,-,few,TRBJ2-3,TGTGCCAGCAGCTTCCCCGGGGGGCTCACAGATACGCAGTATTTT,CASSFPGGLTDTQYF
TRBV6-6,TRBD2,few,TRBJ2-7,TGTGCCAGCAGTTACTCGTTCGGCGGGAGCGAGCAGTACTTC,CASSYSFGGSEQYF
TRBV5-6,-,-,TRBJ1-1,TGTGCCAGCAGCCGGGACACTGAAGCTTTCTTT,CASSRDTEAFF
TRBV6-5,TRBD1,-,TRBJ2-4,TGTGCCAGCAGGAGCGGTGAGACAGGGCGCAACATTCAGTACTTC,CASRSGETGRNIQYF
TRBV19,-,-,TRBJ1-2,TGTGCCAGTAGTCGGTACCAGGGGAATGGCTACACCTTC,CASSRYQGNGYTF
TRBV5-1,TRBD1,-,TRBJ1-2,TGCGCCAGCAGCTTGGGACAGGGGACCGATGGCTACACCTTC,CASSLGQGTDGYTF
TRBV15,-,few,TRBJ2-3,TGTGCCACCAGCAGAGCTGTGGGGACAGATACGCAGTATTTT,CATSRAVGTDTQYF
TRBV18,-,few,TRBJ2-7,TGTGCCAGCTCACCCCCGGAGGGCGGCAGCTCCTACGAGCAGTACTTC,CASSPPEGGSSYEQYF
TRBV7-2,-,few,TRBJ1-5,TGTGCCAGCAGCACTAGACACAATCAGCCCCAGCATTTT,CASSTRHNQPQHF
TRBV5-1,TRBD1,-,TRBJ1-2,TGCGCCAGCAGCGAAGGGACAGCTCTTGGCTATGGCTACACCTTC,CASSEGTALGYGYTF
TRBV28,-,-,TRBJ2-3,TGTGCCAGCAGTCCGGGACTCCGTACGCAGTATTTT,CASSPGLRTQYF
TRBV6-1,-,few,TRBJ2-1,TGTGCCAGCAGAAGTAATTCCTACAATGAGCAGTTCTTC,CASRSNSYNEQFF
TRBV2,-,-,TRBJ1-5,TGTGCCAGCAGTGATGGGTGGGTTGGGCAGCCCCAGCATTTT,CASSDGWVGQPQHF
TRBV9,-,-,TRBJ2-6,TGTGCCAGCAGCGTGGCCCGATCCACTGGGGCCAACGTCCTGACTTTC,CASSVARSTGANVLTF
TRBV5-5,-,-,TRBJ1-1,TGTGCCAGCAGCTTGGTAGCGGAGAACACTGAAGCTTTCTTT,CASSLVAENTEAFF
TRBV6-6,-,-,TRBJ2-3,TGTGCCAGCAGCGGGCAGAGCACAGATACGCAGTATTTT,CASSGQSTDTQYF
TRBV5-1,TRBD2,few,TRBJ2-1,TGCGCCAGCAGCCTGGTCCCGGGGGGTCACAATGAGCAGTTCTTC,CASSLVPGGHNEQFF
TRBV15,-,-,TRBJ1-5,TGTGCCACCAGCAGAGATAAGGGTGCGGGGCAGCCCCAGCATTTT,CATSRDKGAGQPQHF
TRBV30,TRBD1,-,TRBJ2-5,TGTGCCTGGGGCCTGGGCGGGACAGGAGGAGAGACCCAGTACTTC,CAWGLGGTGGETQYF
TRBV5-4,-,-,TRBJ1-6,TGTGCCAGCAGCTTTAAGGGGAGCGCCTATAATTCACCCCTCCACTTT,CASSFKGSAYNSPLHF
TRBV11-3,-,-,TRBJ2-2,TGTGCCAGCAGCCCCTTGGAAGGGGAGCTGCTTTTT,CASSPLEGELLF
TRBV7-8,TRBD1,few,TRBJ2-4,TGTGCCAGCAGCTACACCGGGACAGGGGTAGTTGAAAACATTCAGTACTTC,CASSYTGTGVVENIQYF
TRBV9,-,-,TRBJ2-7,TGTGCCAGCAGCGTAGGCCGGGACTCCTACGAGCAGTACTTC,CASSVGRDSYEQYF
TRBV18,-,-,TRBJ2-1,TGTGCCAGCTCACCTCCGGGTTCCTACAATGAGCAGTTCTTC,CASSPPGSYNEQFF
TRBV27,-,-,TRBJ2-7,TGTGCCAGCGGATCCGGGACAGCGGGGGATTGGGGCTACGAGCAGTACTTC,CASGSGTAGDWGYEQYF
TRBV28,-,few,TRBJ2-5,TGTGCCAGCAGTTCCTCCTTGAAGACCCAGTACTTC,CASSSSLKTQYF
TRBV7-2,TRBD1,few,TRBJ1-2,TGTGCCAGCAGCTCACAGGGGCCTTATGGCTACACCTTC,CASSSQGPYGYTF
TRBV11-2,TRBD1,-,TRBJ2-7,TGTGCCAGCAGCTTTAGGGACAGGGAATTGGAGCAGTACTTC,CASSFRDRELEQYF
TRBV6-1,-,-,TRBJ1-2,TGTGCCACCTTAACGGGGGTGGCTAACTATGGCTACACCTTC,CATLTGVANYGYTF
TRBV10-3,-,many,TRBJ2-1,TGTGCCATCAGGAGAGGACAGTACAATGAGCAGTTCTTC,CAIRRGQYNEQFF
TRBV7-9,TRBD2,-,TRBJ2-1,TGTGCCAGCAGCTTATCAGGACTAGCGGGCCATATGGAGTTCTTC,CASSLSGLAGHMEFF
TRBV6-6,-,few,TRBJ1-2,TGTGCCAGCACACCCAACGGGGCTAGGCAGAGTGGCTACACCTTC,CASTPNGARQSGYTF
TRBV9,TRBD1,-,TRBJ2-7,TGTGCCAGCAGCGCGGGACAGGGCTTGGACGAGCAGTACTTC,CASSAGQGLDEQYF
TRBV7-2,-,few,TRBJ2-5,TGTGCCAGCAGCTTGCAGACAGGGAGGGAGGAGACCCAGTACTTC,CASSLQTGREETQYF
TRBV18,-,once,TRBJ2-5,TGTGCCAGCTCACCCGTACAACAAGAGACCCAGTACTTC,CASSPVQQETQYF
TRBV6-5,-,-,TRBJ2-2,TGTGCCAGCAGTTCCGTCCTAAGAGTCGGCACCGGGGAGCTGTTTTTT,CASSSVLRVGTGELFF
TRBV7-9,-,few,TRBJ2-7,TGTGCCAGCAGCTGGATAATTTACGAGCAGTACTTC,CASSWIIYEQYF
TRBV4-3,-,few,TRBJ1-4,TGCGCCAGCAGCCAAGATCAACGGTCAACTAATGAAAAACTGTTTTTT,CASSQDQRSTNEKLFF
TRBV5-8,TRBD1,few,TRBJ2-1,TGTGCCAGCAGCTTGGGACAGGGGTTTAATGAGCAGTTCTTC,CASSLGQGFNEQFF
TRBV29-1,-,few,TRBJ2-2,TGCAGCGTTGTGTCCGGTAATGGTGCCGGGGAGCTGTTTTTT,CSVVSGNGAGELFF
TRBV6-6,TRBD1,-,TRBJ2-3,TGTGCCAGCAGTCCCAGGGGGCCAGATACGCAGTATTTT,CASSPRGPDTQYF
TRBV7-9,-,few,TRBJ1-1,TGTGCCAGCAGCTTCAGACAGACAGATGAAAACACTGAAGCTTTCTTT,CASSFRQTDENTEAFF
TRBV6-6,TRBD2,-,TRBJ2-3,TGTGCCACCCTTAGCGGGGGGGCGGCAGATACGCAGTATTTT,CATLSGGAADTQYF
TRBV7-9,-,few,TRBJ1-1,TGTGCCAGCAGCGCAGCGAGTATTTTCACTGAAGCTTTCTTT,CASSAASIFTEAFF
TRBV14,-,few,TRBJ2-3,TGTGCCAGCAGCCAAACAGGGATTACAGATACGCAGTATTTT,CASSQTGITDTQYF
TRBV6-1,-,-,TRBJ1-5,TGTGCCAGCAGTGAGTCTGATAGGCAGCCCCAGCATTTT,CASSESDRQPQHF
TRBV6-1,-,-,TRBJ1-5,TGTGCCAGCAGTGCGGGGGTCAATCAGCCCCAGCATTTT,CASSAGVNQPQHF
TRBV9,TRBD2,-,TRBJ2-1,TGTGCCAGCAGCGTAGGGACTAGCGATGAGCAGTTCTTC,CASSVGTSDEQFF